The 26 T cell receptor beta chains listed next were all sequenced from one sample in a study of shared clonotypes between healthy human individuals (TCRdb year 2020). The library was produced with the immunoSEQ multiplex PCR assay. Sourced from immuneACCESS, this table was stored by TCRdb with only in-frame sequences that have V and J called. A share of the clones is absent; for the studies checked, an unresolved V gene accounts for under half, and the remainder has no known explanation. The sample table shows over 850,000 clones, and 70% to 80% are seen once. The ten largest clonotypes hold 0.55% to 0.7% of the sample. The specimen was memory CD4+ T cells from PBMCs. The cell subset or site tag for this specimen amounts to: CD45RA-negative fraction. Source of these receptors: a man aged 18 to 30 in good health. Some clones in this sample may be carry-over from other donors' samples.

This clone has ten or more counts. The V gene is TRBV7-8, the J gene TRBJ2-2, with 11 bases identical to TRBD2. This CDR3 is built from 14 residues. Germline V gene sequence: CDR1 SGHVS, CDR2 FQNEAQ. The trim removed 1 base at V and 12 bases at J, leaving 4 bases unmatched. The CDR3 is CASSLGTSGPKLFF. CDR3 coding DNA: TGTGCCAGCAGCTTAGGGACTAGCGGGCCGAAGCTGTTTTTT.

The chain links TRBV7-9 to TRBJ2-3, with 12 positions matching TRBD1. V trimming: 2 bases; J trimming: 6 bases; junction bases outside the gene matches: 6. Per germline, CDR1 SEHNR and CDR2 FQNEAQ (reference sequence). This CDR3 is 16 amino acids long. Written as DNA, the CDR3 is TGTGCCAGCAGCTTAACCGGGACAGGGGGCGCGGATACGCAGTATTTT. Residues: CASSLTGTGGADTQYF.

This clone showed up many times. V and J are TRBV14 and TRBJ2-1; 8 bases match TRBD2. CDR1 is SGHDN, CDR2 FVKESK, per germline. The CDR3 consists of 18 residues. Germline trimming cut 0 bases from V and 3 bases from J; bases unmatched to any gene: 10. CDR3 residues: CASSQDFGLAGIYNEQFF. CDR3 bases: TGTGCCAGCAGCCAAGATTTCGGACTAGCCGGGATCTACAATGAGCAGTTCTTC.

The rearrangement joins TRBV6-5 to TRBJ2-7; D perhaps matches TRBD2 (6 bases). V was clipped by 0 bases and J by 2 bases, with 8 bases between them. Germline V gene lookup returns CDR1 MNHEY and CDR2 SVGAGI. The CDR3 sequence is 14 residues long. The CDR3 spells CASSYSSGTYEQYF. DNA for the CDR3: TGTGCCAGCAGTTACTCTAGCGGAACCTACGAGCAGTACTTC.

CDR3 residues: CAWRGQTNSPLHF. The CDR3 bases are TGTGCCTGGAGGGGACAGACAAATTCACCCCTCCACTTT. The chain combines TRBV30 with TRBJ1-6; TRBD1 agrees at 7 bases. This CDR3 is built from 13 residues. The junction had 3 bases not matched to a gene; V was cut back by 3 bases and J by 7 bases. CDR1 is GTSNPN, CDR2 SVGIG, per germline (reference sequence).

V usage is TRBV29-1 and J usage is TRBJ2-6; the match to TRBD1 covers 7 bases. The CDR3 is made up of 18 amino acids. Germline CDR1 is SQVTM and CDR2 is ANQGSEA. V shed 4 bases and J 3 bases; nucleotides not matched to a gene: 15. The CDR3 sequence: CSVANPGQNFFGANVLTF. The CDR3 nucleotides read TGCAGCGTTGCCAACCCGGGACAGAATTTTTTTGGGGCCAACGTCCTGACTTTC.

The CDR3 coding sequence is TGTGCCAGCAGTGTGAGGGGACCTACTCCCAATCAGCCCCAGCATTTT. Residues: CASSVRGPTPNQPQHF. The gene calls are TRBV6-1 and TRBJ1-5; possibly TRBD1 for D (5 bases). Per the germline V gene, CDR1 is MNHNS and CDR2 is SASEGT. The CDR3 sequence is 16 residues long. Trimming removed 4 bases at V and 3 bases at J, with 16 bases between.

This clone has ten or more counts. The CDR3 sequence: CASSGGRGRMYPNEQYF. The CDR3 nucleotides read TGCGCCAGCAGTGGGGGGAGGGGGCGAATGTATCCCAACGAGCAGTACTTC. The chain carries TRBV10-2 and TRBJ2-7; D is tentatively TRBD1 or TRBD2 (7 bases each). V dropped 4 bases and J dropped 5 bases, with 24 bases sitting between them. Germline assignment: CDR1 WSHSY and CDR2 SAAADI. The CDR3 contains 17 residues.

CDR3 DNA sequence: TGTGCCAGCAGAGGACTAGCGGGATTCGACAATGAGCAGTTCTTC. It is translated as CASRGLAGFDNEQFF. This chain connects TRBV2 to TRBJ2-1, with 12 bases matching TRBD2. The J segment lost 5 bases and the V segment lost 6 bases, leaving 5 bases of the junction unmatched. Looked up from germline, CDR1 is SNHLY and CDR2 is FYNNEI. The CDR3 totals 15 residues.

The chain has TRBV11-1 and TRBJ1-4; possibly TRBD1 for D (5 bases). The CDR3 has 14 amino acids. Trimming pared 1 base from V and 7 bases from J, leaving 10 bases between. The germline V gene has CDR1 SGHAT and CDR2 FQDESV (reference sequence). The CDR3 protein is CASSLEGDGEKLFF. CDR3 bases: TGTGCCAGCAGCTTAGAAGGGGATGGTGAAAAACTGTTTTTT.

The V gene is TRBV5-4, the J gene TRBJ2-1; TRBD2 matches at 11 bases. The CDR3 extends over 15 amino acids. CDR1 and CDR2 (germline): SGHNT, YYREEE (reference sequence). V dropped 1 base and J dropped 7; count of bases not matched to a gene: 4. CDR3 nucleotide sequence: TGTGCCAGCAGCTTGAGACTAGCGGGGAAAAATGAGCAGTTCTTC. Translation: CASSLRLAGKNEQFF.

The sample holds many counts of this clone. This sequence joins TRBV11-3 and TRBJ2-3, with TRBD1 matching over 8 bases. The CDR3 is 16 amino acids. Germline V gene lookup returns CDR1 SGHNT and CDR2 YENEEA. V lost 1 base, J lost 2 bases, and 5 bases stayed unmatched. The CDR3 DNA reads TGTGCCAGCAGCTTAGGTACAGGGGGGACCACAGATACGCAGTATTTT. Translated: CASSLGTGGTTDTQYF.

The gene calls are TRBV6-4 and TRBJ2-4, with D uncertain. Germline CDR1 and CDR2: MRHNA and SNTAGT. This CDR3 is 14 amino acids long. Trimming cost V 5 bases and J 5 bases, with 13 bases left between them. CDR3 in amino acids: CASSRKGGENIQYF. CDR3 sequence (DNA): TGTGCCAGCAGTAGGAAGGGTGGCGAAAACATTCAGTACTTC.

The rearrangement uses TRBV7-3 and TRBJ1-1; a possible D gene is TRBD1 (5 bases). Germline V gene sequence: CDR1 SGHTA, CDR2 FQGTGA. This CDR3 contains 13 residues. With 1 base removed from V and 3 bases from J, the gap between germline ends came to 6 bases. For the CDR3, the DNA is TGTGCCAGCAGCTTAATCAGGGACACTGAAGCTTTCTTT. Translated, it gives CASSLIRDTEAFF.

The gene calls are TRBV27 and TRBJ2-5; 8 nucleotides line up with TRBD2. Germline V CDR1 and CDR2: MNHEY, SMNVEV (reference sequence). J gave up 7 bases and V 7 bases, and 14 bases lay outside the gene matches. This CDR3 comprises 15 residues. The CDR3 is CASMKIAGPGWTQYF. CDR3 DNA: TGTGCCAGCATGAAGATAGCGGGACCGGGGTGGACCCAGTACTTC.

This chain uses TRBV6-5 with TRBJ1-5; 7 bases fit TRBD1. The germline V gene has CDR1 MNHEY and CDR2 SVGAGI. The CDR3 contains 14 residues. Trimming removed 5 bases from V and 6 bases from J; junction bases left unmatched: 7. This chain's CDR3 is CASSGGGATQPQHF. In DNA form, the CDR3 reads TGTGCCAGCAGTGGAGGGGGCGCGACTCAGCCCCAGCATTTT.

This chain links TRBV7-2 with TRBJ2-1, with D unresolved. Germline V gene sequence: CDR1 SGHTA, CDR2 FQGNSA. The V and J ends lost 3 bases and 8 bases respectively, with 11 bases between them. This CDR3 has 13 amino acids. This CDR3 is CASSFRSGDEQFF. Here the CDR3 DNA reads TGTGCCAGCAGCTTTAGGAGTGGAGATGAGCAGTTCTTC.

In this sample, this clone turned up once. The CDR3, as DNA: TGTGCCGTGGGACGGGACTTGGTTGAAAAACTGTTTTTT. As protein: CAVGRDLVEKLFF. The chain is built from TRBV28 and TRBJ1-4; the D gene is possibly TRBD1 (5 bases). V lost 11 bases to trimming and J lost 7 bases, with 17 bases between them. The CDR3 loop spans 13 amino acids. Germline loops: CDR1 MDHEN, CDR2 SYDVKM. Full variable domain (missing parts from reference TRBV28 and TRBJ1-4): DVKVTQSSRYLVKRTGEKVFLECVQDMDHENMFWYRQDPGLGLRLIYFSYDVKMKEKGDIPEGYSVSREKKERFSLILESASTNQTSMYLCAVGRDLVEKLFFGSGTQLSVL.

The V gene is TRBV9, the J gene TRBJ2-1; TRBD2 aligns across 12 bases. The V gene end was trimmed by 4 bases and the J gene end by 9 bases; junction bases not matched to a gene: 11. The germline gives CDR1 SGDLS, CDR2 YYNGEE. The CDR3 runs 16 residues. Here the CDR3 DNA reads TGTGCCAGCAGCTTGATCCTAGCGGGAGGGCCCTCTGAGCAGTTCTTC. Translation: CASSLILAGGPSEQFF.

The chain employs TRBV19 and TRBJ2-1, with D possibly matching TRBD2 (6 bases). From germline, CDR1 is LNHDA and CDR2 SQIVND (reference sequence). This CDR3 spans 14 amino acids. Trimming removed 8 bases at V and 2 bases at J, with 13 bases between. The CDR3 nucleotides are TGTGCCAGTGCGCGGGGAGAGGCCTACAATGAGCAGTTCTTC. It is translated as CASARGEAYNEQFF.

This clone has only one observation. The chain joins TRBV11-2 to TRBJ1-2; 7 bases map to TRBD1. J was trimmed by 7 bases and V by 6 bases; bases with no gene match: 11. The germline CDR1 and CDR2 sequences are SGHAT and FQNNGV. CDR3 size: 14 residues. The CDR3 coding sequence is TGTGCCAGCAGACTAGCCACAGGGGCAGGTGGCTACACCTTC. It is translated as CASRLATGAGGYTF.

This chain connects TRBV29-1 to TRBJ2-2; TRBD2 matches 12 bases. Germline V gene lookup returns CDR1 SQVTM and CDR2 ANQGSEA. The ends lost 6 bases at V and 1 base at J; junction bases unmatched: 9. This CDR3 contains 17 residues. CDR3 in amino acids: CSVYRRLAGENTGELFF. CDR3 bases: TGCAGCGTCTATCGTAGACTAGCGGGAGAGAACACCGGGGAGCTGTTTTTT.

The V and J genes are TRBV5-6 and TRBJ2-5; 7 bases match TRBD1. The V gene end was trimmed by 3 bases and the J gene end by 5 bases; junction bases not matched to a gene: 4. The germline gives CDR1 SGHDT, CDR2 YYEEEE. The CDR3 sequence is 13 residues long. This CDR3 reads CASSSNRGETQYF. The DNA of the CDR3 is TGTGCCAGCAGCTCTAACAGGGGCGAGACCCAGTACTTC. The complete variable domain, with remaining parts taken from reference TRBV5-6 and TRBJ2-5, reads DAGVTQSPTHLIKTRGQQVTLRCSPKSGHDTVSWYQQALGQGPQFIFQYYEEEERQRGNFPDRFSGHQFPNYSSELNVNALLLGDSALYLCASSSNRGETQYFGPGTRLLVL.

The chain has TRBV7-2 and TRBJ2-7; D is uncertain. CDR1 SGHTA and CDR2 FQGNSA come from the germline V gene. The CDR3 consists of 14 residues. V dropped 3 bases and J dropped 2 bases, with 11 bases sitting between them. For the CDR3, the DNA is TGTGCCAGCAGCTTCCAAACTGTTACCTACGAGCAGTACTTC. Protein sequence: CASSFQTVTYEQYF.

The chain uses TRBV7-2 and TRBJ1-1; D is unclear. This CDR3 has 15 residues. The V and J ends lost 3 bases and 3 bases respectively, with 14 bases between them. CDR1 SGHTA and CDR2 FQGNSA come from the germline V gene. CDR3 amino acids: CASSLVERWDTEAFF. For the CDR3, the DNA is TGTGCCAGCAGCTTGGTTGAAAGGTGGGACACTGAAGCTTTCTTT. Drawing the rest from reference TRBV7-2 and TRBJ1-1, the complete variable domain is GAGVSQSPSNKVTEKGKDVELRCDPISGHTALYWYRQSLGQGLEFLIYFQGNSAPDKSGLPSDRFSAERTGGSVSTLTIQRTQQEDSAVYLCASSLVERWDTEAFFGQGTRLTVV.

This clone was counted a few times. This chain uses TRBV7-2 with TRBJ2-5; weak D call: TRBD1 (6 bases). V lost 1 base and J lost 3, with 12 bases in between. The germline V gene encodes CDR1 SGHTA and CDR2 FQGNSA. CDR3 size: 15 residues. The CDR3 region has the DNA TGTGCCAGCAGCTTAGTTTGGGACACGGAAGAGACCCAGTACTTC. This translates into CASSLVWDTEETQYF.